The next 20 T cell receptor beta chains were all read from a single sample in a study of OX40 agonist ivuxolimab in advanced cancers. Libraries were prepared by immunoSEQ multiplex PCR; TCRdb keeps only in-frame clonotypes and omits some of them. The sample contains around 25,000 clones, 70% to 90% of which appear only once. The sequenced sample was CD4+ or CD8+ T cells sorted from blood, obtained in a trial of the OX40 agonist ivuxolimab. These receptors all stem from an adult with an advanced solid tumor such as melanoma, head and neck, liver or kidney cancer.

This CDR3 reads CATSRGVAGNYEQYF. CDR3 sequence (DNA): TGTGCCACCAGCAGGGGGGTAGCGGGGAATTACGAGCAGTACTTC. The chain has TRBV15 and TRBJ2-7; 8 bases are shared with TRBD2. J gave up 4 bases and V 3 bases, and 8 bases lay outside the gene matches. The CDR3 has 15 amino acids. CDR1 is LNHNV, CDR2 YYDKDF, per germline (reference sequence).

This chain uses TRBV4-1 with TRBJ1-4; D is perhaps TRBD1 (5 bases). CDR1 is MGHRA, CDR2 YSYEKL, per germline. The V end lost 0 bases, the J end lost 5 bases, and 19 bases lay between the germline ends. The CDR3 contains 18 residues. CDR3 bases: TGCGCCAGCAGCCAAGATTTCGGGACGGTCACTAAGAATGAAAAACTGTTTTTT. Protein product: CASSQDFGTVTKNEKLFF.

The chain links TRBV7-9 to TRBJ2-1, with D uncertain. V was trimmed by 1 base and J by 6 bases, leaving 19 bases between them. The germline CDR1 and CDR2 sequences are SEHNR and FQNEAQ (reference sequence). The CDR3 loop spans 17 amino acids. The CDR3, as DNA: TGTGCCAGCAGCTTAGTTCCCAGGAGCAACCCCCCCAATGAGCAGTTCTTC. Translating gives CASSLVPRSNPPNEQFF.

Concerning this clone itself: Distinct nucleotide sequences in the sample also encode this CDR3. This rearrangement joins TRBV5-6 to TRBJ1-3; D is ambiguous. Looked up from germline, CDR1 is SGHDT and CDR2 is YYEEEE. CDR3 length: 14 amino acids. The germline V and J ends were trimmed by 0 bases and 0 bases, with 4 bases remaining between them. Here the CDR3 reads CASSLAGSGNTIYF. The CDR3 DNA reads TGTGCCAGCAGCTTGGCTGGCTCTGGAAACACCATATATTTT.

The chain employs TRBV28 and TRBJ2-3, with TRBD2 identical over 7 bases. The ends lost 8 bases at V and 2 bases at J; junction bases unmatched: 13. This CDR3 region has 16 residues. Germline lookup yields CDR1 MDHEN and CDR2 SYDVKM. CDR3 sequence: CASRRSLADITDTQYF. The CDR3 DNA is TGTGCCAGCCGTCGGTCCCTAGCGGACATCACAGATACGCAGTATTTT.

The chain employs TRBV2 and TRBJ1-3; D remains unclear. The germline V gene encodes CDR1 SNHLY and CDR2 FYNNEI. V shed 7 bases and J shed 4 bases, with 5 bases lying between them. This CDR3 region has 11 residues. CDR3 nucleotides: TGTGCCAGCATCGAGGGAAACACCATATATTTT. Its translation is CASIEGNTIYF.

The CDR3 is CASSDGGREAFF. Written as DNA, the CDR3 is TGTGCCAGCAGTGATGGAGGCCGGGAAGCTTTCTTT. This sequence joins TRBV6-4 and TRBJ1-1; D gene uncertain. V lost 3 bases to trimming and J lost 8 bases, with 10 bases between them. The germline CDR1 and CDR2 sequences are MRHNA and SNTAGT. The CDR3 has 12 residues.

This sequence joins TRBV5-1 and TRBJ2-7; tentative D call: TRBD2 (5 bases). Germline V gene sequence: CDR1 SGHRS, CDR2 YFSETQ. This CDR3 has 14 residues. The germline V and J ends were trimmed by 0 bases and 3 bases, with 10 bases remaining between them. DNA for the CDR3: TGCGCCAGCAGCTTGGGCGGGTTAATCTACGAGCAGTACTTC. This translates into CASSLGGLIYEQYF.

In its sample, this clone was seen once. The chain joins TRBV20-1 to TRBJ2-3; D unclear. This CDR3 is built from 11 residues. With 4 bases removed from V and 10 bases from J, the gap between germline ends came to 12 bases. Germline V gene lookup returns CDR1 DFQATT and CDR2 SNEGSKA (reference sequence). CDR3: CSATWSYAQYF. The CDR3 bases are TGCAGTGCTACCTGGAGTTACGCGCAGTATTTT.

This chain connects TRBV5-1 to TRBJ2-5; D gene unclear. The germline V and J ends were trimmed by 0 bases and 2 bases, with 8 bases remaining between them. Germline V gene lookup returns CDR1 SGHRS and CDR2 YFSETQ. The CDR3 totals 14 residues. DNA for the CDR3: TGCGCCAGCAGCTTGGGTAACCTACAAGAGACCCAGTACTTC. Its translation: CASSLGNLQETQYF.

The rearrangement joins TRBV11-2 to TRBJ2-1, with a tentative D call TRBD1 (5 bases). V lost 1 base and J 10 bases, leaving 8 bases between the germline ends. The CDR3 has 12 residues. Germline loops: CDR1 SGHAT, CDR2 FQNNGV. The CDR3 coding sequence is TGTGCCAGCAGCTTAGGACAGAGGGAGCAGTTCTTC. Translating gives CASSLGQREQFF.

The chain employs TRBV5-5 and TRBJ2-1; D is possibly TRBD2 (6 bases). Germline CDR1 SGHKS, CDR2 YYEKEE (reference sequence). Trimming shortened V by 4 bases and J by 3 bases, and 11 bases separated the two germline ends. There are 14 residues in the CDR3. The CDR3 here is CASSPPGGYNEQFF. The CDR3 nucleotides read TGTGCCAGCAGCCCACCCGGGGGCTACAATGAGCAGTTCTTC. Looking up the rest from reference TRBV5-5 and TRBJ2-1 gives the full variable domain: DAGVTQSPTHLIKTRGQQVTLRCSPISGHKSVSWYQQVLGQGPQFIFQYYEKEERGRGNFPDRFSARQFPNYSSELNVNALLLGDSALYLCASSPPGGYNEQFFGPGTRLTVL.

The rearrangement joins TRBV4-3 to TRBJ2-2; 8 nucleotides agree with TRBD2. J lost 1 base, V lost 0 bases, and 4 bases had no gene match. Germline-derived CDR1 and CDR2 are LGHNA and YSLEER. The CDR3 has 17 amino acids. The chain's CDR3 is CASSQEVAGRNTGELFF. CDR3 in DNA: TGCGCCAGCAGCCAAGAAGTAGCGGGGAGGAACACCGGGGAGCTGTTTTTT.

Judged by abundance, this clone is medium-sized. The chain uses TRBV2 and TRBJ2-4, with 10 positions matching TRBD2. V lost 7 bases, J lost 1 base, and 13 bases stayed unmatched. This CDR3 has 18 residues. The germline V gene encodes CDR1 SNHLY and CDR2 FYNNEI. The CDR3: CASKVAAGGFRAKNIQYF. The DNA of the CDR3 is TGTGCCAGCAAGGTCGCAGCGGGAGGGTTTCGGGCCAAAAACATTCAGTACTTC.

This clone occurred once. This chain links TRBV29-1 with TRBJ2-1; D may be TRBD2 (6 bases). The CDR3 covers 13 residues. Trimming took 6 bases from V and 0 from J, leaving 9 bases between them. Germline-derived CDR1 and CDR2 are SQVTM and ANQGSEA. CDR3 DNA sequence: TGCAGCGTGAGGACTATCTCCTACAATGAGCAGTTCTTC. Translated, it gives CSVRTISYNEQFF.

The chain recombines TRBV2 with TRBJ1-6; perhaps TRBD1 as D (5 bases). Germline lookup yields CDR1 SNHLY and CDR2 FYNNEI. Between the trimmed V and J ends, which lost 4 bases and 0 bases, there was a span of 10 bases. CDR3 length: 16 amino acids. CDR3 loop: CASSGGESSYNSPLHF. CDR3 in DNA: TGTGCCAGCAGTGGGGGGGAAAGCTCCTATAATTCACCCCTCCACTTT.

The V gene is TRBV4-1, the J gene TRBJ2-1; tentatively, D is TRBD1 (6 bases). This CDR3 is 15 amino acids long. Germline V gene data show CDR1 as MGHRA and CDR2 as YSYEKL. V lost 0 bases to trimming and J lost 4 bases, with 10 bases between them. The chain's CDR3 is CASSQEKGDYNEQFF. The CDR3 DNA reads TGCGCCAGCAGCCAAGAAAAGGGGGATTACAATGAGCAGTTCTTC.

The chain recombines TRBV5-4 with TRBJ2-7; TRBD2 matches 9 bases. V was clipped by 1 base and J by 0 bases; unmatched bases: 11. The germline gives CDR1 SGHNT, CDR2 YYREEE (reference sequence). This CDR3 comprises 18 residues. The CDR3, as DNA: TGTGCCAGCAGCTTGTCGGGGCTGCTAGCGGGGCTCTCCTACGAGCAGTACTTC. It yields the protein CASSLSGLLAGLSYEQYF.

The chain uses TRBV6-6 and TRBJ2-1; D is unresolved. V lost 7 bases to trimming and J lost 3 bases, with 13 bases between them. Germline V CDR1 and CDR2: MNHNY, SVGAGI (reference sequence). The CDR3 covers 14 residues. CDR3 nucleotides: TGTGCCAGCACCCCATTGGATGTCTACAATGAGCAGTTCTTC. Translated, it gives CASTPLDVYNEQFF.

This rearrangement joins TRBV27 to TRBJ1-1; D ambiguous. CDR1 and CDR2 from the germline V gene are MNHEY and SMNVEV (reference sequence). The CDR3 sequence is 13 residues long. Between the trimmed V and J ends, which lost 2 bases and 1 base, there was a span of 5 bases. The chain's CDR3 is CASSLMQNTEAFF. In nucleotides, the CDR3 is TGTGCCAGCAGTTTAATGCAGAACACTGAAGCTTTCTTT.